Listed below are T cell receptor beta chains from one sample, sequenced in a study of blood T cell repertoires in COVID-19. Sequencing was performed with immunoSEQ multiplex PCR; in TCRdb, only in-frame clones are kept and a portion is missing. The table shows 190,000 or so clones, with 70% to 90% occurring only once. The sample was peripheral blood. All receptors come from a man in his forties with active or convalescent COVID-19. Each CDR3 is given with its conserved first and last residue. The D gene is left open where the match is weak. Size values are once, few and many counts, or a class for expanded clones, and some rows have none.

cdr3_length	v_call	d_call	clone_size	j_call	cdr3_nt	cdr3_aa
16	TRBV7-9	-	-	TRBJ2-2	TGTGCCAGCAGCACCGGACTCGACGTGAACACCGGGGAGCTGTTTTTT	CASSTGLDVNTGELFF
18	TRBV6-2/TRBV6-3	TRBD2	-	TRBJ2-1	TGTGCCAGCAGTTACGGGGCCAGCGGGGGGCCTTCCTACAATGAGCAGTTCTTC	CASSYGASGGPSYNEQFF
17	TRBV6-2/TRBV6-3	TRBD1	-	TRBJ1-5	TGTGCCAGCAGTTTTCCGAAAACAGGGGGCGCGGATCAGCCCCAGCATTTT	CASSFPKTGGADQPQHF
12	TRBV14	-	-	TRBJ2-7	TGTGCCAGCAGCCAGGGGAGTTGGGAGCAGTACTTC	CASSQGSWEQYF
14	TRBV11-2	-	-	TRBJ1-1	TGTGCCAGCAGCTTAGTGCGGGGTGACACTGAAGCTTTCTTT	CASSLVRGDTEAFF
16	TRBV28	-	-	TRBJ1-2	TGTGCCAGCAGTCAGAATTTCAGGGGTCATGACTATGGCTACACCTTC	CASSQNFRGHDYGYTF
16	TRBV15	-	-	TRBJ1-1	TGTGCCACCAGCAGCACCAGGAACACAGCGAACACTGAAGCTTTCTTT	CATSSTRNTANTEAFF
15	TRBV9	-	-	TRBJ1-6	TGTGCCAGCAGCCGCGGACAGCTAGCCAATTCACCCCTCCACTTT	CASSRGQLANSPLHF
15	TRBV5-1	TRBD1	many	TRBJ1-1	TGCGCCAGCTATACGGGACAGGGAAGGGGGACTGAAGCTTTCTTT	CASYTGQGRGTEAFF
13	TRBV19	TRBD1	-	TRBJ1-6	TGTGCCAGTGGCAGGGGGCTGGAGTCACCCCTCCACTTT	CASGRGLESPLHF
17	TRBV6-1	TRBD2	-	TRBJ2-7	TGTGCCAGCAGTGCTAGCGGGGGGTTACAGACCTCCTACGAGCAGTACTTC	CASSASGGLQTSYEQYF
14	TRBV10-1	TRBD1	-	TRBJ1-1	TGCGCCAGCAGTGAGTCAAGAGGGGGCCCTGAAGCTTTCTTT	CASSESRGGPEAFF
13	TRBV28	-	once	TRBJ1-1	TGTGCCACCTGGGTAGCGCCGAACACTGAAGCTTTCTTT	CATWVAPNTEAFF
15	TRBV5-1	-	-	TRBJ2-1	TGCGCCAGCAGCCCAGCTTCGACAAGATACAATGAGCAGTTCTTC	CASSPASTRYNEQFF